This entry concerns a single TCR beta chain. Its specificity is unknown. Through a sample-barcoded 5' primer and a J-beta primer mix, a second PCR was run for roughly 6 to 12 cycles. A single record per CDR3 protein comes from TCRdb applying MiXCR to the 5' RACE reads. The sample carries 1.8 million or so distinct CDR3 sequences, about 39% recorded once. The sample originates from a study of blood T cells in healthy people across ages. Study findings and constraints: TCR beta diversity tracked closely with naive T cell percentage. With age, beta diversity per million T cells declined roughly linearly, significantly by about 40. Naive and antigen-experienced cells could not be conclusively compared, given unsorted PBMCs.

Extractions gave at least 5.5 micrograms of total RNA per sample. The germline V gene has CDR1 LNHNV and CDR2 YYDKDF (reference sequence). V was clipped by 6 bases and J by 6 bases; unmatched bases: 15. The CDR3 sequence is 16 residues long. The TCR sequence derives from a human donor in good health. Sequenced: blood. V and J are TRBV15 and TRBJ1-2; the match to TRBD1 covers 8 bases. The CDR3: CATRTSRTGWRNGYTF. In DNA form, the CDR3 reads TGTGCCACCAGAACCAGTCGGACAGGGTGGAGGAATGGCTACACCTTC.